This T cell receptor beta chain was recovered during a study of T cell responses to AZD1222 COVID-19 vaccine. The study's findings and limits: Two doses of AZD1222 preceded a rise in Spike-specific TCR breadth and depth. No repertoire was sampled before or during the peak T cell response, only after it. The study reported that nearly half of spike-specific TCRs target unmutated variant regions. Dominant at 160-218 and 743-854, vaccine-associated CD4 TCRs also spanned spike.

Assay: immunoSEQ multiplex PCR; the TCRdb copy retains only in-frame clones and omits some. The table lists around 110,000 clones, 87% of them singletons, with around 7.5% in the top ten. V gave up 4 bases and J gave up 5 bases, with 7 bases separating them. The CDR3 is made up of 12 amino acids. For this clone: What it recognizes is unknown.

The rearrangement joins TRBV12-3 or TRBV12-4 to TRBJ2-3; no firm D call. This TCR came from an adult in good health. The starting material was peripheral blood, obtained on day 0 of AZD1222 vaccination. The CDR3 bases are TGTGCCAGCAGTTCAATGGGAGATACGCAGTATTTT. It is translated as CASSSMGDTQYF.